Detailed here is one T cell receptor (beta chain). The junction had 7 bases not matched to a gene; V was cut back by 6 bases and J by 3 bases. Germline assignment: CDR1 MNHEY and CDR2 SMNVEV (reference sequence). This CDR3 spans 15 amino acids. This entry belongs to a study of blood T cell repertoires in COVID-19. Overall study context: T cells, B-cell-depleted T cells, or PBMCs provided the cDNA or gDNA that served as material.

Which cohort a participant joined came from the clinical history participants gave. Two consecutive negative NP/OP PCR tests, clearance, or resolved symptoms defined Cohort 3 recovery. The assay was immunoSEQ multiplex PCR, and TCRdb's table has in-frame clones only and misses some. This sample has around 360,000 clones, with roughly 90% found just once. The chain is built from TRBV27 and TRBJ1-2; 10 bases map to TRBD1. This clonotype was sampled from a woman in her 30s who had recovered from COVID-19. The sample comprised PBMCs or T cells enriched from blood (not recorded which). The CDR3 here is CASRAPGTGDYGYTF. CDR3 sequence (DNA): TGTGCCAGCAGGGCCCCCGGGACAGGGGACTATGGCTACACCTTC.